Given below is one T cell receptor beta chain in context. CDR3 length equals 15 residues. In germline, CDR1 is SGHRS, CDR2 YFSETQ. This entry belongs to a study of human CD8 memory T cell subsets. TSTEM referred to stem-like memory CD8+ T cells, which were CCR7+ PD-1- TIGIT-. Total CD8+ T cells were enriched by a separation that was negative and magnetic. RNA came from duplicate vials of about 150,000 sorted CD8+ T cells per subset. Making the TCR beta libraries relied on UMI-labeled 5' RACE. In the study's own analysis: Each of the TCR beta libraries had somewhere between about 2,800 and 18,000 functional CDR3 beta clonotypes in it. After re-calling the 5' RACE reads, TCRdb lists one entry per CDR3 protein, DNA absent. The authors' filters were not applied to this entry. Seen in this sample are fewer than 7,500 distinct CDR3 sequences; the ten most common clones hold approximately 23%.

This sequence joins TRBV5-1 and TRBJ2-3; absent DNA, TCRdb's TRBD1 call cannot be checked. The source material was CD8+ stem-like memory T cells (TSCM and TCM) sorted from PBMCs. The sample's subset: stem-like memory CD8 T cells (TSTEM), CCR7+ PD-1- TIGIT-. This sequence was found in a human donor in good health. CDR3 region: CASSLWTVSTDTQYF.